This paragraph reports one T cell receptor (beta chain). This specimen belongs to a study of T-cell reconstitution after alpha-beta-depleted transplantation in children. Unique molecular identifiers were incorporated during preparation of the TCRbeta library. TCRdb ran MiXCR on the PCR reads and lists one entry per CDR3 protein. The data show about 360,000 distinct CDR3 sequences, 10% to 15% seen once. Looked up from germline, CDR1 is DFQATT and CDR2 is SNEGSKA (reference sequence). V shed 6 bases and J shed 3 bases, with 15 bases lying between them. The CDR3 length is 13 residues. The gene calls are TRBV20-1 and TRBJ2-7; D possibly uses TRBD1 or TRBD2 (5 bases each). The clonotype was recovered from a human donor who donated a stem cell graft to a child with Fanconi anemia. The source was PBMCs, collected from the stem cell graft. In DNA, the CDR3 is TGCAGTGCGTCGCCCGGGACGGACTACGAGCAGTACTTC. Its translation is CSASPGTDYEQYF.